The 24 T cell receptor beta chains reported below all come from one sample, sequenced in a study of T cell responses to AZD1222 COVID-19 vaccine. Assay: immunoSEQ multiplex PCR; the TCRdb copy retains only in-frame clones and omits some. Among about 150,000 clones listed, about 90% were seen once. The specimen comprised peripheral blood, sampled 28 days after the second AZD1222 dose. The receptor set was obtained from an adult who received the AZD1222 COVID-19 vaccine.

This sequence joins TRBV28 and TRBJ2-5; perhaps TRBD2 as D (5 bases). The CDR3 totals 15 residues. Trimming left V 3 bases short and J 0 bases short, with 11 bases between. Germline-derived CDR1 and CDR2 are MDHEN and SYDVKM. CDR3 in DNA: TGTGCCAGCAGTTTCTTAGGCGGGTACCAAGAGACCCAGTACTTC. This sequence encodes CASSFLGGYQETQYF.

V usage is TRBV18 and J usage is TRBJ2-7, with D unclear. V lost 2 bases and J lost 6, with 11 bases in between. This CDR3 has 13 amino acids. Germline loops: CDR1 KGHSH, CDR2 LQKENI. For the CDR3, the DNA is TGTGCCAGCTCACCAACAGCTCTGGGCGAGCAGTACTTC. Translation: CASSPTALGEQYF.

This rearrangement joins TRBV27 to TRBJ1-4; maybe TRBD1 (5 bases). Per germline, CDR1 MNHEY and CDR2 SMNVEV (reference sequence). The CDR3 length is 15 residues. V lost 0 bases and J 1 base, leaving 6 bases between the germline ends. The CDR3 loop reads CASSLSGVTNEKLFF. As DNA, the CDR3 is TGTGCCAGCAGTTTATCGGGGGTAACTAATGAAAAACTGTTTTTT.

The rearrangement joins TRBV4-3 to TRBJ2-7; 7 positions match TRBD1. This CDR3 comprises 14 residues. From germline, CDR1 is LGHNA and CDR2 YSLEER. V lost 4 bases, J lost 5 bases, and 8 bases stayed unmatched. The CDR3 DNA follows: TGCGCCAGCAGCCCGACAGGGTATGAGGACGAGCAGTACTTC. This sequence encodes CASSPTGYEDEQYF.

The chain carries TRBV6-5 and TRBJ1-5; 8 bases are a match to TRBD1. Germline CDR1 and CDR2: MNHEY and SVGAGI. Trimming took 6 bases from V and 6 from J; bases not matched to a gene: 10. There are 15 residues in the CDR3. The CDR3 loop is CASSLRSRGLQPQHF. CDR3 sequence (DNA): TGTGCCAGCAGCCTTAGAAGCAGGGGGCTTCAGCCCCAGCATTTT.

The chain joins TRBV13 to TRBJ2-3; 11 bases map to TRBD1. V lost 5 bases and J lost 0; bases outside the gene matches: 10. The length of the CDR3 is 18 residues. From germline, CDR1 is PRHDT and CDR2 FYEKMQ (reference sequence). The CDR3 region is CASSLRTGGSPSTDTQYF. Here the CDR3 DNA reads TGTGCCAGCAGCCTCCGGACAGGGGGCTCCCCTAGCACAGATACGCAGTATTTT.

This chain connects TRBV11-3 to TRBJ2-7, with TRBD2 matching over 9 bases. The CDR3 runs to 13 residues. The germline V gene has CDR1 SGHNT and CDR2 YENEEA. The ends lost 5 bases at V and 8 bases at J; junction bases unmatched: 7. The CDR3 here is CASSPGGGGKQYF. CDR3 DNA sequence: TGTGCCAGCAGCCCGGGCGGGGGGGGCAAGCAGTACTTC.

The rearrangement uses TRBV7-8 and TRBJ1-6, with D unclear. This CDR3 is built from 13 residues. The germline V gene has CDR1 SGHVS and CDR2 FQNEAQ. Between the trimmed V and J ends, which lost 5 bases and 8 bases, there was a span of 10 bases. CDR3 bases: TGTGCCAGCAGCCAAGGGTTTTATTCACCCCTCCACTTT. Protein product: CASSQGFYSPLHF. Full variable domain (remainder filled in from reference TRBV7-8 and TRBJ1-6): GAGVSQSPRYKVAKRGQDVALRCDPISGHVSLFWYQQALGQGPEFLTYFQNEAQLDKSGLPSDRFFAERPEGSVSTLKIQRTQQEDSAVYLCASSQGFYSPLHFGNGTRLTVT.

Written as DNA, the CDR3 is TGTGCCAGCAGTCCGGGAAGGGGCTTAAACACCGGGGAGCTGTTTTTT. Its translation is CASSPGRGLNTGELFF. The gene calls are TRBV27 and TRBJ2-2; D possibly uses TRBD1 or TRBD2 (5 bases each). The CDR3 is 16 amino acids. V was clipped by 5 bases and J by 2 bases, with 15 bases between them. Germline V gene lookup returns CDR1 MNHEY and CDR2 SMNVEV (reference sequence).

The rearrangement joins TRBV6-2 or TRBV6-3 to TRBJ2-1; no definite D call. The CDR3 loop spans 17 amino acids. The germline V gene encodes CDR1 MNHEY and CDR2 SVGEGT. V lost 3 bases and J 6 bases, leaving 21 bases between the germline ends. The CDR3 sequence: CASSYPVRGALRNEQFF. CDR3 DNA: TGTGCCAGCAGTTATCCAGTCCGCGGCGCCCTGCGCAATGAGCAGTTCTTC.

The CDR3 loop reads CASSLAGQTSSYNEQFF. The CDR3 region has the DNA TGTGCCAGCAGCTTAGCTGGACAGACGAGCTCCTACAATGAGCAGTTCTTC. The chain combines TRBV11-2 with TRBJ2-1, with D perhaps matching TRBD1 (6 bases). Germline V gives CDR1 SGHAT, CDR2 FQNNGV. The V end lost 1 base, the J end lost 0 bases, and 13 bases lay between the germline ends. The CDR3 sequence is 17 residues long.

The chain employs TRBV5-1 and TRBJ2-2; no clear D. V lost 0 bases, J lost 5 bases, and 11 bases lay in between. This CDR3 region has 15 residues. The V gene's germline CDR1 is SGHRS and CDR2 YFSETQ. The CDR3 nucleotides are TGCGCCAGCAGCTTGGAGTCAAGTCAAACCGGGGAGCTGTTTTTT. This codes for CASSLESSQTGELFF.

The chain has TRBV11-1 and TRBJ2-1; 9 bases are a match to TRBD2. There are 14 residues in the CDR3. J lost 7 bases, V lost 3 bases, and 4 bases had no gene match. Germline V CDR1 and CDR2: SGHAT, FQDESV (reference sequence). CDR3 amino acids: CASSFASGKNEQFF. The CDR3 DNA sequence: TGTGCCAGCAGCTTTGCTAGCGGGAAAAATGAGCAGTTCTTC. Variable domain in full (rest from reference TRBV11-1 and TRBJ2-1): EAEVAQSPRYKITEKSQAVAFWCDPISGHATLYWYRQILGQGPELLVQFQDESVVDDSQLPKDRFSAERLKGVDSTLKIQPAELGDSAMYLCASSFASGKNEQFFGPGTRLTVL.

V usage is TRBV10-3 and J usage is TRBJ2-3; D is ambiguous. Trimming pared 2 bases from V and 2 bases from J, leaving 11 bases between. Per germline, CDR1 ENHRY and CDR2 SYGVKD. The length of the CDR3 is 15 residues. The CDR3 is CAISEVNGDTDTQYF. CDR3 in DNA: TGTGCCATCAGTGAGGTCAATGGGGACACAGATACGCAGTATTTT.

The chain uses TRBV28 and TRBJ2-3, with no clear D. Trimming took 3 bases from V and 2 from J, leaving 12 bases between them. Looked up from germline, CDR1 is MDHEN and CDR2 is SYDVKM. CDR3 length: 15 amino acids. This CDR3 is CASSLGRPYTDTQYF. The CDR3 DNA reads TGTGCCAGCAGTTTGGGCAGACCTTACACAGATACGCAGTATTTT.

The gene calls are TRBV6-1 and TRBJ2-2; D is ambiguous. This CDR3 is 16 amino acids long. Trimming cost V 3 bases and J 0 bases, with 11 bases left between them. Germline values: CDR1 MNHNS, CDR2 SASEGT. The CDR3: CASSDIGQSNTGELFF. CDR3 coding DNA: TGTGCCAGCAGTGATATTGGGCAGTCGAACACCGGGGAGCTGTTTTTT.

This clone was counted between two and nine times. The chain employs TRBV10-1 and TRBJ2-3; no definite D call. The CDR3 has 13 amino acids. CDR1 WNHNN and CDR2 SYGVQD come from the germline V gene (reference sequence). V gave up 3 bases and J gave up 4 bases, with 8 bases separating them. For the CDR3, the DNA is TGCGCCAGCAGTGATAAGATTTCAGATACGCAGTATTTT. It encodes CASSDKISDTQYF.

The CDR3 spells CASSPRGREQFF. The CDR3, as DNA: TGTGCCAGTAGTCCGCGAGGCCGAGAGCAGTTCTTC. The chain has TRBV19 and TRBJ2-1, with no clear D. V lost 5 bases to trimming and J lost 10 bases, with 12 bases between them. Per the germline V gene, CDR1 is LNHDA and CDR2 is SQIVND (reference sequence). The CDR3 covers 12 residues.

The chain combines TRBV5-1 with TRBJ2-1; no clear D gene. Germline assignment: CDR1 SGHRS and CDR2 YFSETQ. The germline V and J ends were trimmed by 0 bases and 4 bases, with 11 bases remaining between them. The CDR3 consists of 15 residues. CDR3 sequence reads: CASSLELGPYNEQFF. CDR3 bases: TGCGCCAGCAGCTTGGAGTTGGGTCCATACAATGAGCAGTTCTTC.

CDR3: CASSFGGQPQHF. The CDR3 DNA reads as TGTGCCAGCAGTTTCGGAGGTCAGCCCCAGCATTTT. The gene calls are TRBV28 and TRBJ1-5, with unresolved D. V dropped 3 bases and J dropped 6 bases, with 6 bases sitting between them. The length of the CDR3 is 12 residues. Germline loops: CDR1 MDHEN, CDR2 SYDVKM.

The CDR3 nucleotides read TGTGCCAGCAGTCCAAGGGGAACTAGGCAAGAGACCCAGTACTTC. This gives the protein CASSPRGTRQETQYF. The rearrangement uses TRBV2 and TRBJ2-5; tentatively, D is TRBD1 or TRBD2 (5 bases each). CDR1 and CDR2 from the germline V gene are SNHLY and FYNNEI. This CDR3 is 15 amino acids long. Between the trimmed V and J ends, which lost 5 bases and 2 bases, there was a span of 15 bases.

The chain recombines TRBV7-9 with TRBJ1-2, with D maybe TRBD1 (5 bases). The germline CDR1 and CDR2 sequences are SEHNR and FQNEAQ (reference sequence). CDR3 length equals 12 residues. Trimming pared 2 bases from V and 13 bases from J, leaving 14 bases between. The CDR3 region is CASSLNEQAFTF. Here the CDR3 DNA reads TGTGCCAGCAGCTTAAATGAACAGGCCTTCACCTTC.

CDR3 residues: CASSAPGTQTEAFF. The CDR3, as DNA: TGTGCCAGCAGTGCACCTGGGACACAGACTGAAGCTTTCTTT. The chain combines TRBV27 with TRBJ1-1; D might be TRBD1 (6 bases). CDR1 and CDR2 from the germline V gene are MNHEY and SMNVEV (reference sequence). Trimming left V 5 bases short and J 5 bases short, with 15 bases between. The length of the CDR3 is 14 residues.

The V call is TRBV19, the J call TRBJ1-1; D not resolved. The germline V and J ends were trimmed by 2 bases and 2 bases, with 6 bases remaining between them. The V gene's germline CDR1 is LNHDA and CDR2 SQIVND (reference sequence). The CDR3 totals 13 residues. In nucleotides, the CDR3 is TGTGCCAGTAGTATAACGGGTAACACTGAAGCTTTCTTT. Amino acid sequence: CASSITGNTEAFF.